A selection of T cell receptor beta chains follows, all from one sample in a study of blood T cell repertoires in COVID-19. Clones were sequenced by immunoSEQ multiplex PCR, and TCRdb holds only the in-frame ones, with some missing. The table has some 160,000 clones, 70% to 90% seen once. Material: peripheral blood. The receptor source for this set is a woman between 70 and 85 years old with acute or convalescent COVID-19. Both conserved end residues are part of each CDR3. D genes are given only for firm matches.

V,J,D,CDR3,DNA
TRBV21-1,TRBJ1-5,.,CASIGGSGGSLRNQPQHF,TGTGCCAGCATTGGAGGATCCGGGGGTTCCCTACGCAATCAGCCCCAGCATTTT
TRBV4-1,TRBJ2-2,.,CASSLGRKGGAGELFF,TGCGCCAGCAGCCTGGGACGCAAGGGGGGGGCAGGGGAGCTGTTTTTT
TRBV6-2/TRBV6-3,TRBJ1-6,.,CASSAGGSYNSPLHF,TGTGCCAGCAGTGCCGGGGGCTCCTATAATTCACCCCTCCACTTT
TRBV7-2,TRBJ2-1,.,CASSSPNRHEQFF,TGTGCCAGCAGCTCCCCGAACAGACATGAGCAGTTCTTC
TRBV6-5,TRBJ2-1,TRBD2,CASSSRTSGRLNEQFF,TGTGCCAGCAGTTCAAGGACTAGCGGGAGATTAAATGAGCAGTTCTTC
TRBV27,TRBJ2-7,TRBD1,CASSRHGTANEQYF,TGTGCCAGCAGTCGCCATGGGACAGCCAACGAGCAGTACTTC
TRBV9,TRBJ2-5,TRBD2,CASSVDPGGQETQYF,TGTGCCAGCAGCGTAGATCCGGGGGGGCAAGAGACCCAGTACTTC
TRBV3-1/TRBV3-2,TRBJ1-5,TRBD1,CASSQHRGLQPQHF,TGTGCCAGCAGCCAGCACAGGGGGCTTCAGCCCCAGCATTTT
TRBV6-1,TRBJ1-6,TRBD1,CASSATGLSYNSPLHF,TGTGCCAGCAGTGCGACAGGGCTCTCCTATAATTCACCCCTCCACTTT
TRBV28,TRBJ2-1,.,CASSFYGRTSHNEQFF,TGTGCCAGCAGTTTTTATGGCAGAACCTCCCACAATGAGCAGTTCTTC
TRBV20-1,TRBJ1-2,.,CSAWSYGYTF,TGCAGTGCCTGGAGCTATGGCTACACCTTC
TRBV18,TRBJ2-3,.,CASSPPNGGSTDTQYF,TGTGCCAGCTCACCACCGAATGGGGGGAGCACAGATACGCAGTATTTT
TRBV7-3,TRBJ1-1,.,CASSLNVGGVNTEAFF,TGTGCCAGCAGCTTAAACGTGGGGGGAGTTAACACTGAAGCTTTCTTT
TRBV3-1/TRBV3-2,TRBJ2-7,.,CARQGSNYEQYF,TGTGCCAGGCAGGGGTCCAATTACGAGCAGTACTTC